This is a list of T cell receptor beta chains from one sample in a study of T cell responses to AZD1222 COVID-19 vaccine. Method: immunoSEQ multiplex PCR; TCRdb's copy keeps in-frame clones and lacks some. The sample lists fewer than 200,000 clones, over 80% occurring once. Source: peripheral blood, taken on day 0 of AZD1222 vaccination. Every receptor here comes from an adult in good health. CDR3s include the opening cysteine and the closing phenylalanine or tryptophan. Fields, in order: clone size, J gene, V gene, D gene, CDR3 protein, CDR3 DNA. A D gene is named only where the DNA matches it firmly. A row's size may be missing; if present it is once, few, many or a size class.

size: once
J: TRBJ2-1
V: TRBV19
D: TRBD2
CDR3: CASSIGGLRGGSYNEQFF
DNA: TGTGCCAGTAGTATAGGAGGACTCCGGGGGGGCTCCTACAATGAGCAGTTCTTC

size: NA
J: TRBJ1-6
V: TRBV5-1
D: NA
CDR3: CASSLELADNSPLHF
DNA: TGCGCCAGCAGCTTGGAGCTGGCAGATAATTCACCCCTCCACTTT

size: NA
J: TRBJ1-1
V: TRBV6-5
D: NA
CDR3: CASRARLNTEAFF
DNA: TGTGCCAGCAGAGCCAGGCTAAACACTGAAGCTTTCTTT

size: once
J: TRBJ1-1
V: TRBV9
D: NA
CDR3: CASSVYGNTEAFF
DNA: TGTGCCAGCAGCGTATACGGGAACACTGAAGCTTTCTTT

size: NA
J: TRBJ1-3
V: TRBV27
D: NA
CDR3: CASSFGAEPGNTIYF
DNA: TGTGCCAGCAGTTTCGGGGCAGAGCCTGGAAACACCATATATTTT

size: NA
J: TRBJ2-7
V: TRBV28
D: NA
CDR3: CASSLLWGPYEQYF
DNA: TGTGCCAGCAGTTTATTGTGGGGCCCCTACGAGCAGTACTTC

size: NA
J: TRBJ2-7
V: TRBV6-5
D: NA
CDR3: CASSYSSSQSYEQYF
DNA: TGTGCCAGCAGTTACTCGAGTTCACAGAGCTACGAGCAGTACTTC

size: NA
J: TRBJ1-2
V: TRBV28
D: TRBD1
CDR3: CASRLGPGGYGYTF
DNA: TGTGCCAGCCGACTTGGCCCAGGGGGATATGGCTACACCTTC

size: NA
J: TRBJ1-6
V: TRBV5-1
D: TRBD1
CDR3: CASSRQGPSSYNSPLHF
DNA: TGCGCCAGCAGCCGACAGGGGCCAAGTTCCTATAATTCACCCCTCCACTTT

size: once
J: TRBJ2-5
V: TRBV7-2
D: NA
CDR3: CASSPRAGETETQYF
DNA: TGTGCCAGCAGCCCCAGGGCAGGGGAGACGGAGACCCAGTACTTC

size: NA
J: TRBJ2-7
V: TRBV27
D: NA
CDR3: CASRAGERVQYF
DNA: TGTGCCAGCAGGGCAGGGGAAAGAGTGCAGTACTTC

size: NA
J: TRBJ1-2
V: TRBV5-6
D: NA
CDR3: CASSLERGRDGYTF
DNA: TGTGCCAGCAGCTTGGAACGGGGCAGAGATGGCTACACCTTC

size: NA
J: TRBJ1-2
V: TRBV24-1
D: NA
CDR3: CATSDAGQSYGYTF
DNA: TGTGCCACCAGTGATGCCGGCCAAAGCTATGGCTACACCTTC

size: NA
J: TRBJ2-1
V: TRBV25-1
D: NA
CDR3: CASSENLRLQFF
DNA: TGTGCCAGCAGTGAAAATTTGAGACTTCAGTTCTTC

size: NA
J: TRBJ1-2
V: TRBV5-6
D: NA
CDR3: CASSQKSNYGYTF
DNA: TGTGCCAGCAGCCAAAAGTCTAACTATGGCTACACCTTC

size: NA
J: TRBJ1-6
V: TRBV5-1
D: NA
CDR3: CVSSLVGVSSPLHF
DNA: TGCGTCAGCAGCTTGGTTGGGGTGAGTTCACCCCTCCACTTT

size: NA
J: TRBJ2-7
V: TRBV5-6
D: NA
CDR3: CASSLVYGTSYEQYF
DNA: TGTGCCAGCAGCTTGGTTTACGGAACATCCTACGAGCAGTACTTC

size: NA
J: TRBJ2-3
V: TRBV6-6
D: NA
CDR3: CASSYQIEADTQYF
DNA: TGTGCCAGCAGTTACCAGATAGAAGCAGATACGCAGTATTTT

size: once
J: TRBJ1-4
V: TRBV11-2
D: TRBD1
CDR3: CASSRDRGGAPSF
DNA: TGTGCCAGCAGTAGGGACAGGGGAGGTGCCCCTTCTTTT